The next 28 T cell receptor beta chains were all read from a single sample in a study of OX40 agonist ivuxolimab in advanced cancers. Sequencing used immunoSEQ multiplex PCR; TCRdb keeps in-frame clones, though not all of them. The sample yields 84,000 or so clones, 85% to 95% seen once. Sequences were derived from CD4+ or CD8+ T cells sorted from blood, sampled in a trial of the OX40 agonist ivuxolimab. The origin of the receptors is an adult with an advanced solid tumor such as melanoma, head and neck, liver or kidney cancer.

J is TRBJ1-4 and V is TRBV7-2; TRBD1 is a possible D gene (5 bases). Trimming took off 5 bases at V and 8 bases at J, with 12 bases between the two ends. Germline V gene sequence: CDR1 SGHTA, CDR2 FQGNSA. The CDR3 is 13 residues long. CDR3 bases: TGTGCCAGCAGCCCCCAGGGATCCGAAAAACTGTTTTTT. Translating it yields CASSPQGSEKLFF.

The genes are TRBV7-9 and TRBJ2-1; 10 nucleotides match TRBD2. Germline CDR1 and CDR2: SEHNR and FQNEAQ (reference sequence). The junction had 11 bases not matched to a gene; V was cut back by 6 bases and J by 0 bases. The CDR3 spans 18 residues. The CDR3 DNA is TGTGCCAGCAGTAGGACCGGACTAGCGGTGGCCTCCTACAATGAGCAGTTCTTC. This codes for CASSRTGLAVASYNEQFF.

V usage is TRBV6-6 and J usage is TRBJ1-5; 10 bases match TRBD1. The germline V gene has CDR1 MNHNY and CDR2 SVGAGI (reference sequence). V lost 3 bases to trimming and J lost 7 bases; unmatched junction nucleotides: 6. The CDR3 has 15 residues. In nucleotides, the CDR3 is TGTGCCAGCAGTTATCGGACAGGGGGGCAACAGCCCCAGCATTTT. Its translation is CASSYRTGGQQPQHF.

This chain links TRBV7-9 with TRBJ2-2, with 8 bases that match TRBD2. Germline V gives CDR1 SEHNR, CDR2 FQNEAQ (reference sequence). This CDR3 is 16 amino acids long. The J segment lost 4 bases and the V segment lost 3 bases, leaving 7 bases of the junction unmatched. The CDR3 nucleotides read TGTGCCAGCAGCTTCGGTAGCGGGATCGGCACCGGGGAGCTGTTTTTT. It codes for CASSFGSGIGTGELFF.

The genes are TRBV29-1 and TRBJ2-5; D may be TRBD1 or TRBD2 (5 bases each). The CDR3 sequence is 13 residues long. With 3 bases removed from V and 4 bases from J, the gap between germline ends came to 12 bases. Germline CDR1 and CDR2: SQVTM and ANQGSEA. The CDR3 DNA reads as TGCAGCGTTGATGAGGGGAGTGGAGAGACCCAGTACTTC. The encoded protein is CSVDEGSGETQYF.

V and J are TRBV6-5 and TRBJ2-5; unclear D gene. Deletions cut 0 bases from V and 3 bases from J, with 11 bases between. The CDR3 runs 15 residues. Germline V gene lookup returns CDR1 MNHEY and CDR2 SVGAGI. CDR3 nucleotide sequence: TGTGCCAGCAGTTACTCGAGAGCTGGGAAAGAGACCCAGTACTTC. Protein sequence: CASSYSRAGKETQYF.

This clone was recorded once. This rearrangement joins TRBV27 to TRBJ1-2; no clear D. V lost 5 bases, J lost 0 bases, and 13 bases lay in between. Germline-derived CDR1 and CDR2 are MNHEY and SMNVEV (reference sequence). This CDR3 contains 15 residues. The CDR3 loop is CASSPRIGPNYGYTF. Written as DNA, the CDR3 is TGTGCCAGCAGTCCCAGGATTGGTCCTAACTATGGCTACACCTTC.

This chain connects TRBV19 to TRBJ2-1, with D tentatively TRBD2 (5 bases). Germline CDR1 reads LNHDA; CDR2 reads SQIVND (reference sequence). CDR3 length equals 14 residues. The ends were cut back, 8 bases at V and 3 bases at J, with 14 bases in the middle. The CDR3 region is CASGFQGGYNEQFF. The CDR3 DNA reads as TGTGCCAGTGGTTTTCAAGGAGGCTACAATGAGCAGTTCTTC.

There are a few counts of this clone. The V gene is TRBV2, the J gene TRBJ1-2; 8 bases match TRBD1. Germline lookup yields CDR1 SNHLY and CDR2 FYNNEI. The CDR3 has 13 amino acids. Trimming removed 4 bases from V and 6 bases from J; junction bases left unmatched: 4. The CDR3: CASSAQGVDGYTF. The CDR3 coding sequence is TGTGCCAGCAGTGCACAGGGGGTAGATGGCTACACCTTC.

This clone appeared a single time. The gene calls are TRBV28 and TRBJ2-2; a weak D match, TRBD2 (6 bases). The ends were cut back, 6 bases at V and 2 bases at J, with 13 bases in the middle. Germline V gives CDR1 MDHEN, CDR2 SYDVKM. The CDR3 has 15 residues. CDR3 loop: CASRSSGGNTGELFF. Here the CDR3 DNA reads TGTGCCAGCAGGTCGTCCGGGGGAAACACCGGGGAGCTGTTTTTT.

This chain joins TRBV4-1 and TRBJ2-1; D is uncertain. Germline V gene data show CDR1 as MGHRA and CDR2 as YSYEKL. V was clipped by 1 base and J by 8 bases, with 18 bases between them. The CDR3 has 16 amino acids. CDR3 sequence reads: CASSQGPSATRDEQFF. The DNA for the CDR3 is TGCGCCAGCAGCCAAGGACCCAGCGCTACCCGGGATGAGCAGTTCTTC.

The rearrangement uses TRBV4-1 and TRBJ1-2; D is ambiguous. The germline V gene encodes CDR1 MGHRA and CDR2 YSYEKL. The CDR3 has 12 residues. The V end was cut by 1 base, the J end by 4 bases, with 4 bases between. In DNA form, the CDR3 reads TGCGCCAGCAGCCAAGCAGGCTATGGCTACACCTTC. This sequence encodes CASSQAGYGYTF.

CDR3 coding DNA: TGTGCCAGCAGCCCAGCTAGCGGGGGGGCCGCCCAAGAGACCCAGTACTTC. Translation: CASSPASGGAAQETQYF. The chain combines TRBV7-2 with TRBJ2-5, with TRBD2 matching 12 bases. The V gene end was trimmed by 5 bases and the J gene end by 1 base; junction bases not matched to a gene: 8. Germline V CDR1 and CDR2: SGHTA, FQGNSA. The CDR3 runs 17 residues.

V and J are TRBV25-1 and TRBJ2-7; a weak D match, TRBD2 (5 bases). The CDR3 runs to 13 residues. Trimming removed 0 bases at V and 7 bases at J, with 10 bases between. Germline values: CDR1 MGHDK, CDR2 SYGVNS. The CDR3 is CASSEYKDWEQYF. The CDR3 DNA sequence: TGTGCCAGCAGTGAATATAAGGACTGGGAGCAGTACTTC.

The V gene is TRBV28, the J gene TRBJ1-5, with a tentative D call TRBD1 (5 bases). The CDR3 runs to 16 residues. The germline gives CDR1 MDHEN, CDR2 SYDVKM. The V end was cut by 3 bases, the J end by 1 base, with 13 bases between. CDR3 nucleotides: TGTGCCAGCAGTTTGGTACGCCGGGACAGCAATCAGCCCCAGCATTTT. It encodes CASSLVRRDSNQPQHF. The variable domain in full, with the rest retrieved from reference TRBV28 and TRBJ1-5, is DVKVTQSSRYLVKRTGEKVFLECVQDMDHENMFWYRQDPGLGLRLIYFSYDVKMKEKGDIPEGYSVSREKKERFSLILESASTNQTSMYLCASSLVRRDSNQPQHFGDGTRLSIL.

This chain connects TRBV5-6 to TRBJ1-5; tentative D call: TRBD1 (6 bases). The CDR3 is made up of 13 amino acids. The germline V gene has CDR1 SGHDT and CDR2 YYEEEE. The V and J ends lost 1 base and 6 bases respectively, with 8 bases between them. CDR3 amino acids: CASSLQGIQPQHF. CDR3 coding DNA: TGTGCCAGCAGCTTGCAGGGGATTCAGCCCCAGCATTTT.

The V call is TRBV28, the J call TRBJ2-1; no definite D call. V was cut by 10 bases and J by 6 bases, with 19 bases left in between. CDR3 size: 14 residues. CDR1 is MDHEN and CDR2 is SYDVKM in the germline V gene. In nucleotides, the CDR3 is TGTGCCATTAAGCCCGGGCCCGCCGCCAATGAGCAGTTCTTC. This translates into CAIKPGPAANEQFF.

This clone was observed once. The J gene is TRBJ2-5, the V gene TRBV11-2, with 12 bases identical to TRBD2. The CDR3 contains 17 residues. Trimming cost V 1 base and J 4 bases; bases outside gene matches: 7. CDR1 is SGHAT, CDR2 FQNNGV, per germline. CDR3 amino acids: CASSLGGLAGLLETQYF. The CDR3 DNA is TGTGCCAGCAGCTTAGGAGGACTAGCGGGATTGTTAGAGACCCAGTACTTC.

The chain has TRBV6-6 and TRBJ1-4, with 7 nucleotides matching TRBD1. Germline trimming cut 7 bases from V and 8 bases from J; bases unmatched to any gene: 4. The CDR3 length is 12 residues. Germline values: CDR1 MNHNY, CDR2 SVGAGI (reference sequence). CDR3 region: CASKTGREKLFF. CDR3 nucleotide sequence: TGTGCCAGCAAGACAGGGCGGGAAAAACTGTTTTTT.

This chain connects TRBV19 to TRBJ2-5; possible D gene TRBD1, 5 bases. The CDR3 contains 13 residues. Germline V gene data show CDR1 as LNHDA and CDR2 as SQIVND (reference sequence). V lost 5 bases, J lost 5 bases, and 12 bases lay in between. The CDR3 loop is CASSLRQTETQYF. The CDR3 DNA is TGTGCCAGTAGTTTGCGACAGACCGAGACCCAGTACTTC.

The V and J genes are TRBV27 and TRBJ2-1; TRBD2 agrees at 8 bases. Germline V gene lookup returns CDR1 MNHEY and CDR2 SMNVEV (reference sequence). The CDR3 extends over 15 amino acids. V lost 3 bases and J lost 15; bases outside the gene matches: 16. CDR3: CASSFPQPAGGPLFF. The DNA of the CDR3 is TGTGCCAGCAGTTTCCCTCAGCCCGCGGGAGGCCCTTTGTTCTTC.

V is TRBV6-1 and J is TRBJ1-2, with D possibly TRBD1 on 5 matching bases. The CDR3 runs to 13 residues. CDR1 MNHNS and CDR2 SASEGT come from the germline V gene. V was pared by 7 bases and J by 4 bases, with 13 bases between. The CDR3 nucleotides read TGTGCCAGCACCCGGGCAGGGCCCTATGGCTACACCTTC. It yields the protein CASTRAGPYGYTF.

This chain uses TRBV14 with TRBJ2-2, with D possibly TRBD2 on 7 matching bases. This CDR3 is built from 18 residues. The germline V and J ends were trimmed by 1 base and 7 bases, with 22 bases remaining between them. CDR1 and CDR2 from the germline V gene are SGHDN and FVKESK. CDR3 in amino acids: CASSQGTRGHPGGGELFF. Written as DNA, the CDR3 is TGTGCCAGCAGCCAAGGTACGCGGGGGCACCCTGGGGGCGGGGAGCTGTTTTTT.

The chain couples TRBV7-2 to TRBJ2-5; D ambiguous. Trimming shortened V by 4 bases and J by 4 bases, and 7 bases separated the two germline ends. Per germline, CDR1 SGHTA and CDR2 FQGNSA. CDR3 length: 12 amino acids. Here the CDR3 DNA reads TGTGCCAGCAGCTCACCCCGAGAGACCCAGTACTTC. Encoded protein: CASSSPRETQYF.

In DNA, the CDR3 is TGTGCCAGTACCGCCTTCCAGGGGCCTCCAACTAATGAAAAACTGTTTTTT. It specifies CASTAFQGPPTNEKLFF. The chain employs TRBV19 and TRBJ1-4, with a weak D call TRBD1 (6 bases). Trimming removed 7 bases at V and 0 bases at J, with 18 bases between. The CDR3 is made up of 17 amino acids. Germline CDR1 is LNHDA and CDR2 is SQIVND (reference sequence).

V gene TRBV7-2 combines with J gene TRBJ2-7, with a possible D match to TRBD2 (6 bases). Trimming stripped 1 base from V and 4 bases from J, with 20 bases between. The CDR3 is made up of 17 amino acids. Germline CDR1 and CDR2: SGHTA and FQGNSA. CDR3 bases: TGTGCCAGCAGCTTAGATCCGCCTAGCGTCGGATCTTACGAGCAGTACTTC. Translating it yields CASSLDPPSVGSYEQYF. The variable domain in full, completed from reference TRBV7-2 and TRBJ2-7, reads GAGVSQSPSNKVTEKGKDVELRCDPISGHTALYWYRQSLGQGLEFLIYFQGNSAPDKSGLPSDRFSAERTGGSVSTLTIQRTQQEDSAVYLCASSLDPPSVGSYEQYFGPGTRLTVT.

The chain employs TRBV11-3 and TRBJ2-5; no definite D call. The CDR3 contains 13 residues. Germline lookup yields CDR1 SGHNT and CDR2 YENEEA. Deletions cut 5 bases from V and 4 bases from J, with 11 bases between. The DNA for the CDR3 is TGTGCCAGCAGCCCCCGGGTCAGAGAGACCCAGTACTTC. Translated: CASSPRVRETQYF. The full variable domain, in which reference TRBV11-3 and TRBJ2-5 provide the parts outside the CDR3, is EAGVVQSPRYKIIEKKQPVAFWCNPISGHNTLYWYLQNLGQGPELLIRYENEEAVDDSQLPKDRFSAERLKGVDSTLKIQPAELGDSAVYLCASSPRVRETQYFGPGTRLLVL.

The chain carries TRBV9 and TRBJ2-1, with 8 positions matching TRBD2. Germline trimming cut 4 bases from V and 9 bases from J; bases unmatched to any gene: 12. The CDR3 totals 15 residues. Germline loops: CDR1 SGDLS, CDR2 YYNGEE. The CDR3 is CASSPIGGGPGEQFF. The DNA for the CDR3 is TGTGCCAGCAGCCCTATAGGCGGGGGGCCCGGTGAGCAGTTCTTC.